These 9 T cell receptor beta chains originate from one sample sequenced in a study of OX40 agonist ivuxolimab in advanced cancers. Here immunoSEQ multiplex PCR was the method, and the copy in TCRdb shows in-frame clones only, minus some. The table has over 15,000 clones, 65% to 80% seen once; the top ten hold about 21%. The sample here was CD4+ or CD8+ T cells sorted from blood, taken in a trial of the OX40 agonist ivuxolimab. Receptor source: an adult with an advanced solid tumor such as melanoma, head and neck, liver or kidney cancer.

This clone has a handful of counts. This specimen includes other DNA sequences encoding the same CDR3. The chain joins TRBV7-3 to TRBJ2-1, with D possibly TRBD2 on 5 matching bases. The V gene's germline CDR1 is SGHTA and CDR2 FQGTGA. V lost 2 bases to trimming and J lost 4 bases, with 12 bases between them. The CDR3 loop spans 15 amino acids. CDR3 sequence (DNA): TGTGCCAGCAGCTTATACGGAGGTCCTTACAATGAGCAGTTCTTC. It specifies CASSLYGGPYNEQFF.

The genes are TRBV27 and TRBJ2-1; 11 bases agree with TRBD2. The V and J ends lost 8 bases and 6 bases, in that order; junction bases with no gene match: 6. Germline CDR1 MNHEY, CDR2 SMNVEV (reference sequence). The CDR3 is made up of 14 amino acids. The CDR3 DNA reads TGTGCCAGCGAGTCTGGGACTAGCGGCAATGAGCAGTTCTTC. Amino acids: CASESGTSGNEQFF.

The chain couples TRBV13 to TRBJ2-5; perhaps TRBD1 as D (7 bases). CDR1 and CDR2 (germline): PRHDT, FYEKMQ (reference sequence). V was pared by 3 bases and J by 6 bases, with 20 bases between. The CDR3 length is 16 residues. Written as DNA, the CDR3 is TGTGCCAGCAGCTTTCATCAGGGGGGTTTGCGTAAGACCCAGTACTTC. Its protein is CASSFHQGGLRKTQYF.

The CDR3 region has the DNA TGTGCCAGCAGCCTTCATGGCTCTAGCACAGATACGCAGTATTTT. Translation: CASSLHGSSTDTQYF. The J gene is TRBJ2-3, the V gene TRBV7-8; no clear D. The CDR3 totals 15 residues. Germline assignment: CDR1 SGHVS and CDR2 FQNEAQ. V was clipped by 5 bases and J by 0 bases, with 12 bases between them.

This clone is a singleton in its sample. The chain recombines TRBV6-6 with TRBJ2-5, with D possibly matching TRBD1 (5 bases). The V gene's germline CDR1 is MNHNY and CDR2 SVGAGI (reference sequence). Trimming removed 2 bases from V and 3 bases from J, with 10 bases in between. The CDR3 covers 14 residues. The DNA for the CDR3 is TGTGCCAGCAGTTACACGACAGCAGAAGAGACCCAGTACTTC. Translated: CASSYTTAEETQYF.

The chain uses TRBV19 and TRBJ1-1; no clear D. The CDR3 spans 12 residues. CDR1 and CDR2 from the germline V gene are LNHDA and SQIVND (reference sequence). Trimming removed 9 bases at V and 4 bases at J, with 12 bases between. The CDR3, as DNA: TGTGCCAGCCTCCCAGGAGGCACTGAAGCTTTCTTT. It specifies CASLPGGTEAFF.

The chain employs TRBV5-1 and TRBJ1-1; 9 nucleotides align to TRBD1. The V and J ends lost 3 bases and 5 bases, in that order; junction bases with no gene match: 17. Germline assignment: CDR1 SGHRS and CDR2 YFSETQ. The CDR3 runs 18 residues. CDR3 in DNA: TGCGCCAGCAGCTCTGTCCGACAGGGGGTGGGCTTGGGAACTGAAGCTTTCTTT. It yields the protein CASSSVRQGVGLGTEAFF.

The chain uses TRBV6-1 and TRBJ2-7; the D gene is possibly TRBD1 (5 bases). Germline V gene lookup returns CDR1 MNHNS and CDR2 SASEGT. This CDR3 contains 16 residues. V was trimmed by 4 bases and J by 1 base, leaving 17 bases between them. The CDR3 loop is CASSVTPPDTSYEQYF. Written as DNA, the CDR3 is TGTGCCAGCAGTGTAACCCCTCCGGACACTTCCTACGAGCAGTACTTC.

The chain has TRBV30 and TRBJ2-5; 11 nucleotides match TRBD2. CDR3 length: 13 amino acids. CDR1 GTSNPN and CDR2 SVGIG come from the germline V gene (reference sequence). Trimming at V came to 5 bases and at J to 3 bases, leaving 2 bases not matched to a gene. The CDR3, as DNA: TGTGCCTGGTGGGGACTAGCGGAAGAGACCCAGTACTTC. Its protein product is CAWWGLAEETQYF.